This T cell receptor (beta chain) was documented in a study of T cells after yellow fever vaccination. About the study: Low-cell-number fractions underwent preparation using SMART-Seq v4 Ultra Low Input.

General observations from the study: The secondary response peaked faster, at day 5 versus 15, but was weaker.

Deletions cut 4 bases from V and 6 bases from J, with 16 bases between. The CDR3 length is 14 residues. Germline CDR1 reads SGDLS; CDR2 reads YYNGEE. This clonotype was detected ten times or more. Its antigen is as yet unknown. Template switching with 5'RACE generated the TCR cDNA and added a universal primer site and UMIs. TCRdb itself ran the 5' RACE reads through MiXCR, one entry per CDR3 protein. The table shows some 340,000 distinct CDR3 sequences, with approximately 11% occurring only once. The material sequenced was CD4+ T cells sorted from PBMCs, taken 45 days after the yellow fever booster vaccination. The chain joins TRBV9 to TRBJ1-1, with a tentative D call TRBD1 (6 bases). This receptor was identified in a man aged 18 to 30 who received the YFV17D yellow fever vaccine. The CDR3 here is CASSPRQVNSEAFF. Written as DNA, the CDR3 is TGTGCCAGCAGCCCCCGACAGGTAAACTCTGAAGCTTTCTTT.